This T cell receptor (beta chain) was found in a study of T cells in Graves' hyperthyroidism and ophthalmopathy. Germline CDR1 is DFQATT and CDR2 is SNEGSKA (reference sequence). V dropped 3 bases and J dropped 4 bases, with 6 bases sitting between them. The CDR3 length is 11 residues. TCR beta CDR3 region amplification was performed from RNA transcripts. HTBI primers drove first-round RT-PCR of the TCR CDR3. A single record per CDR3 protein comes from TCRdb applying MiXCR to the multiplex PCR reads. The data contain hundreds of thousands of distinct CDR3 sequences, around 42% of them singletons. This clonotype was found a few times.

The source is a young woman with Graves' hyperthyroidism. The sequenced material came from peripheral blood or thyroid tissue (not recorded which). V usage is TRBV20-1 and J usage is TRBJ1-1; unclear D gene. CDR3 loop: CSASWGTEAFF. DNA for the CDR3: TGCAGTGCTAGTTGGGGCACTGAAGCTTTCTTT.